Following are 21 T cell receptor beta chains from one sample sequenced in a study of T cell responses to AZD1222 COVID-19 vaccine. The method was immunoSEQ multiplex PCR; TCRdb's version includes in-frame clones alone and lacks a portion of them. The sample records tens of thousands of clones, roughly 88% being singletons. This specimen consisted of peripheral blood, obtained on day 0 of AZD1222 vaccination. Receptor source: an adult in good health.

This clone occurred once. This sequence joins TRBV6-5 and TRBJ2-2; TRBD1 agrees at 7 bases. The V and J ends lost 6 bases and 6 bases, in that order; junction bases with no gene match: 7. Germline assignment: CDR1 MNHEY and CDR2 SVGAGI. CDR3 length equals 14 residues. The CDR3 spells CASRVDRDPGELFF. The CDR3 DNA is TGTGCCAGCAGGGTCGACAGGGACCCCGGGGAGCTGTTTTTT.

The chain combines TRBV28 with TRBJ1-6; D is uncertain. The CDR3 contains 15 residues. Between the trimmed V and J ends, which lost 2 bases and 9 bases, there was a span of 14 bases. Germline V gene lookup returns CDR1 MDHEN and CDR2 SYDVKM. The CDR3 DNA follows: TGTGCCAGCAGTTTAGGCACCTTTACGGGTTCACCCCTCCACTTT. This translates into CASSLGTFTGSPLHF. The full variable domain, completed using reference TRBV28 and TRBJ1-6, is DVKVTQSSRYLVKRTGEKVFLECVQDMDHENMFWYRQDPGLGLRLIYFSYDVKMKEKGDIPEGYSVSREKKERFSLILESASTNQTSMYLCASSLGTFTGSPLHFGNGTRLTVT.

The rearrangement uses TRBV6-6 and TRBJ1-2, with D perhaps TRBD1 (6 bases). The germline V and J ends were trimmed by 6 bases and 7 bases, with 15 bases remaining between them. The CDR3 extends over 13 amino acids. Germline V CDR1 and CDR2: MNHNY, SVGAGI (reference sequence). CDR3 protein: CASRTDSFGGYTF. CDR3 DNA: TGTGCCAGCAGGACGGACAGCTTCGGTGGCTACACCTTC.

The chain recombines TRBV28 with TRBJ2-5; perhaps TRBD1 as D (5 bases). The germline V gene has CDR1 MDHEN and CDR2 SYDVKM. Trimming shortened V by 2 bases and J by 5 bases, and 12 bases separated the two germline ends. This CDR3 region has 14 residues. CDR3 sequence: CASSLPAGSETQYF. The CDR3 nucleotides read TGTGCCAGCAGTTTACCAGCAGGGTCCGAGACCCAGTACTTC.

The gene calls are TRBV5-1 and TRBJ1-1; 7 positions match TRBD1. This CDR3 has 15 residues. V was pared by 0 bases and J by 4 bases, with 6 bases of the junction left unmatched. Germline assignment: CDR1 SGHRS and CDR2 YFSETQ. In DNA, the CDR3 is TGCGCCAGCAGCTTGGAGGGAGGGGGCTTCACTGAAGCTTTCTTT. The encoded protein is CASSLEGGGFTEAFF.

The chain joins TRBV5-1 to TRBJ2-7; 7 bases map to TRBD1. Germline CDR1 and CDR2: SGHRS and YFSETQ. Germline trimming cut 5 bases from V and 2 bases from J; bases unmatched to any gene: 13. CDR3 length: 16 residues. The CDR3 DNA reads as TGCGCCAGCAGGTTGAACAGGGGCCAGGCCCCCTACGAGCAGTACTTC. Its translation is CASRLNRGQAPYEQYF. Variable domain in full (rest from reference TRBV5-1 and TRBJ2-7): KAGVTQTPRYLIKTRGQQVTLSCSPISGHRSVSWYQQTPGQGLQFLFEYFSETQRNKGNFPGRFSGRQFSNSRSEMNVSTLELGDSALYLCASRLNRGQAPYEQYFGPGTRLTVT.

The chain combines TRBV29-1 with TRBJ2-3; D is perhaps TRBD1 (6 bases). The germline CDR1 and CDR2 sequences are SQVTM and ANQGSEA. Trimming took 3 bases from V and 1 from J, leaving 11 bases between them. The CDR3 has 14 amino acids. The CDR3 DNA sequence: TGCAGCGTTGACAGGGGAGAGGGCACAGATACGCAGTATTTT. This translates into CSVDRGEGTDTQYF.

The chain couples TRBV27 to TRBJ2-2; D is tentatively TRBD1 or TRBD2 (5 bases each). The V and J ends lost 7 bases and 0 bases respectively, with 12 bases between them. Germline-derived CDR1 and CDR2 are MNHEY and SMNVEV (reference sequence). This CDR3 region has 15 residues. The CDR3 reads CASTLGGANTGELFF. The CDR3 region has the DNA TGTGCCAGCACCCTTGGGGGTGCGAACACCGGGGAGCTGTTTTTT.

The chain is built from TRBV7-6 and TRBJ1-3; no clear D. The CDR3 sequence is 15 residues long. Between the trimmed V and J ends, which lost 5 bases and 0 bases, there was a span of 11 bases. CDR1 is SGHVS and CDR2 is FNYEAQ in the germline V gene. This CDR3 is CASSPLRTSGNTIYF. The CDR3 DNA follows: TGTGCCAGCAGCCCTCTTCGGACCTCTGGAAACACCATATATTTT. Using reference TRBV7-6 and TRBJ1-3 for the parts outside the CDR3, the full variable domain is GAGVSQSPRYKVTKRGQDVALRCDPISGHVSLYWYRQALGQGPEFLTYFNYEAQQDKSGLPNDRFSAERPEGSISTLTIQRTEQRDSAMYRCASSPLRTSGNTIYFGEGSWLTVV.

J is TRBJ1-1 and V is TRBV7-2; D unclear. CDR1 and CDR2 from the germline V gene are SGHTA and FQGNSA. The CDR3 runs to 12 residues. The germline V and J ends were trimmed by 8 bases and 6 bases, with 13 bases remaining between them. CDR3 nucleotides: TGTGCCAGCGGGATTAGACGGGCTGAAGCTTTCTTT. This gives the protein CASGIRRAEAFF.

The gene calls are TRBV18 and TRBJ1-2; D not certain. V was trimmed by 2 bases and J by 11 bases, leaving 15 bases between them. Germline V CDR1 and CDR2: KGHSH, LQKENI. The CDR3 covers 13 residues. CDR3 nucleotides: TGTGCCAGCTCACCATATCTGGACGTCCTTTACACCTTC. As protein: CASSPYLDVLYTF.

The J gene is TRBJ2-5, the V gene TRBV10-2, with 7 nucleotides matching TRBD1. Looked up from germline, CDR1 is WSHSY and CDR2 is SAAADI. Trimming took 7 bases from V and 5 from J; bases not matched to a gene: 16. CDR3 size: 16 residues. For the CDR3, the DNA is TGCGCCAGCAAAGGGGGTTTCGACAGGGCGGCTGAGACCCAGTACTTC. Amino acid sequence: CASKGGFDRAAETQYF.

The rearrangement uses TRBV6-1 and TRBJ2-2; D unresolved. V shed 1 base and J shed 4 bases, with 4 bases lying between them. Germline lookup yields CDR1 MNHNS and CDR2 SASEGT. The CDR3 spans 13 residues. This CDR3 is CASSEGVTGELFF. The CDR3 nucleotides read TGTGCCAGCAGTGAAGGGGTCACCGGGGAGCTGTTTTTT.

There are a few counts of this clone. J is TRBJ2-3 and V is TRBV7-9, with 8 bases matching TRBD1. Germline assignment: CDR1 SEHNR and CDR2 FQNEAQ (reference sequence). V was pared by 5 bases and J by 5 bases, with 12 bases of the junction left unmatched. The CDR3 is 16 amino acids. CDR3 loop: CASSDAPTGELDTQYF. CDR3 DNA: TGTGCCAGCAGCGACGCCCCGACAGGGGAGTTAGATACGCAGTATTTT.

V usage is TRBV2 and J usage is TRBJ2-1, with 8 bases fitting TRBD2. Germline lookup yields CDR1 SNHLY and CDR2 FYNNEI. The CDR3 contains 15 residues. V lost 6 bases and J lost 0; bases outside the gene matches: 4. In DNA, the CDR3 is TGTGCCAGCAGCTTAGCGGGGAGCTCCTACAATGAGCAGTTCTTC. Its protein product is CASSLAGSSYNEQFF. The full variable domain, rest sourced from reference TRBV2 and TRBJ2-1, is EPEVTQTPSHQVTQMGQEVILRCVPISNHLYFYWYRQILGQKVEFLVSFYNNEISEKSEIFDDQFSVERPDGSNFTLKIRSTKLEDSAMYFCASSLAGSSYNEQFFGPGTRLTVL.

The chain has TRBV19 and TRBJ1-6, with 8 bases aligning to TRBD1. Germline CDR1 is LNHDA and CDR2 is SQIVND (reference sequence). With V trimmed by 7 bases and J by 8 bases, 7 bases remained unmatched. The CDR3 is 14 residues long. The CDR3 DNA sequence: TGTGCCAGTAAAAACCGGGACAGGTATTCACCCCTCCACTTT. Amino acids: CASKNRDRYSPLHF.

Of note for this clone: A read error may account for a junction end that differs from germline. The chain recombines TRBV30 with TRBJ2-6; the D gene is possibly TRBD2 (6 bases). CDR1 is GTSNPN and CDR2 is SVGIG in the germline V gene (reference sequence). The CDR3 loop spans 17 amino acids. In nucleotides, the CDR3 is TGTGCCTGGACTTTTTCGCAAGGGACTTCTGCGGCCAACGTCCTGACTTTC. Its protein product is CAWTFSQGTSAANVLTF.

This clone was recorded once. Germline and junction disagree at one end, which may indicate a read error. The chain uses TRBV5-1 and TRBJ1-1; D gene unclear. Germline CDR1 reads SGHRS; CDR2 reads YFSETQ. The CDR3 totals 13 residues. CDR3 residues: CASSFRENAEAFF. The CDR3 region has the DNA TGCGCCAGCAGCTTTAGGGAGAACGCTGAAGCTTTCTTT.

This sequence joins TRBV14 and TRBJ1-2, with D possibly being TRBD1 (6 bases). Germline V gives CDR1 SGHDN, CDR2 FVKESK. Trimming left V 0 bases short and J 8 bases short, with 16 bases between. The CDR3 contains 15 residues. For the CDR3, the DNA is TGTGCCAGCAGCCAAGATCCGACAGGCACTGGGGGCTACACCTTC. Translation: CASSQDPTGTGGYTF.

The chain carries TRBV7-2 and TRBJ1-4, with D possibly being TRBD1 (5 bases). Germline-derived CDR1 and CDR2 are SGHTA and FQGNSA. V was trimmed by 2 bases and J by 1 base, leaving 17 bases between them. The CDR3 loop spans 18 amino acids. CDR3 amino acids: CASSLRVRGRLTNEKLFF. The CDR3 DNA follows: TGTGCCAGCAGCTTACGGGTAAGGGGCCGACTAACTAATGAAAAACTGTTTTTT.

The rearrangement uses TRBV28 and TRBJ2-7; unclear D gene. The CDR3 consists of 13 residues. Germline values: CDR1 MDHEN, CDR2 SYDVKM. With 1 base removed from V and 5 bases from J, the gap between germline ends came to 9 bases. CDR3 bases: TGTGCCAGCAGTTTATCCGGTCTGCACGAGCAGTACTTC. Residues: CASSLSGLHEQYF.